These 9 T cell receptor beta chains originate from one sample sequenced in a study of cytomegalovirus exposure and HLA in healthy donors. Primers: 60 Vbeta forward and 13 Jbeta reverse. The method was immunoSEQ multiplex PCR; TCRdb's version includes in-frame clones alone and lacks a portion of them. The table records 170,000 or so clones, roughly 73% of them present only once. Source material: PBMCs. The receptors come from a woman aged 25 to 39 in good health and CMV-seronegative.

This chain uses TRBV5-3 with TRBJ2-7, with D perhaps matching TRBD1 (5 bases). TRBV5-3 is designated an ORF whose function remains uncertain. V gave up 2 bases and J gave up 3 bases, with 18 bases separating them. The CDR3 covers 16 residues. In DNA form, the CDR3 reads TGTGCCAGAAGCTTTAGCCGAGCAGGGCTTGTCTACGAGCAGTACTTC. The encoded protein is CARSFSRAGLVYEQYF.

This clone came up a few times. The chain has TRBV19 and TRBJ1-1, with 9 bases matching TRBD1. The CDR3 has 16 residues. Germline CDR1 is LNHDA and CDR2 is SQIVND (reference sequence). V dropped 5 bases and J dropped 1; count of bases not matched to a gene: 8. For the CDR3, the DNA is TGTGCCAGTAGTCCGGGACAGGGAGGTGCGAACACTGAAGCTTTCTTT. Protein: CASSPGQGGANTEAFF.

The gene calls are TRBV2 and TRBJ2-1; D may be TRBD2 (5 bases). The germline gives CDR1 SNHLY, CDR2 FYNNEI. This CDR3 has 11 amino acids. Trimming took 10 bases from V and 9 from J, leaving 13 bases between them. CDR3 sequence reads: CATWVGGEQFF. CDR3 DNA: TGTGCCACCTGGGTTGGAGGTGAGCAGTTCTTC. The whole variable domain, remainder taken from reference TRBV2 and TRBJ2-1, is EPEVTQTPSHQVTQMGQEVILRCVPISNHLYFYWYRQILGQKVEFLVSFYNNEISEKSEIFDDQFSVERPDGSNFTLKIRSTKLEDSAMYFCATWVGGEQFFGPGTRLTVL.

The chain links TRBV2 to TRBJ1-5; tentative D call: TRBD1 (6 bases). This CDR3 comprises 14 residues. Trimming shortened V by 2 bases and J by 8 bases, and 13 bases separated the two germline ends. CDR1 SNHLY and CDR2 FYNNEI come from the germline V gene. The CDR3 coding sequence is TGTGCCAGCAGTGAAAGAACAGGGACGGAGCCCCAGCATTTT. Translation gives CASSERTGTEPQHF.

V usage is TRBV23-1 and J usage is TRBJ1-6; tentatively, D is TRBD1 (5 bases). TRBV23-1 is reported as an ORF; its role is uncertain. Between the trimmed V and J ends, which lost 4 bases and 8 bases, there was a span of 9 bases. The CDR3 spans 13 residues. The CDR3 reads CASSPGPDSPLHF. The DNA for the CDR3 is TGCGCCAGCAGTCCAGGGCCGGATTCACCCCTCCACTTT.

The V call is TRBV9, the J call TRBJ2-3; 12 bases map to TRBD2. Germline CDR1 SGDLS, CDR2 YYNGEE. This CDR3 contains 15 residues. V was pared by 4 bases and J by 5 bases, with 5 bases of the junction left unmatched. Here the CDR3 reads CASSPRLAGEDTQYF. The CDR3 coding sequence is TGTGCCAGCAGCCCCCGACTAGCGGGGGAAGATACGCAGTATTTT.

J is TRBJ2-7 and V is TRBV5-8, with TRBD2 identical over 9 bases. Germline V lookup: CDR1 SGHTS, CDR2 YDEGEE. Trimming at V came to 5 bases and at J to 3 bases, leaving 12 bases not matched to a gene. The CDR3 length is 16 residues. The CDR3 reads CASRKIAGVLLYEQYF. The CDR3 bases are TGTGCCAGCAGAAAGATAGCGGGGGTGCTCCTCTACGAGCAGTACTTC. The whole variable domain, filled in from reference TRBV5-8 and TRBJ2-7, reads EAGVTQSPTHLIKTRGQQATLRCSPISGHTSVYWYQQALGLGLQFLLWYDEGEERNRGNFPPRFSGRQFPNYSSELNVNALELEDSALYLCASRKIAGVLLYEQYFGPGTRLTVT.

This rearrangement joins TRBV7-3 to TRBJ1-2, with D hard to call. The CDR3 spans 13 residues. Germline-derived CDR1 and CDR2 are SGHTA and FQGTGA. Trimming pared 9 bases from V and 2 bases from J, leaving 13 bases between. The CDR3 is CASSGRPNYGYTF. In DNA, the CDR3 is TGTGCCAGTTCGGGAAGGCCGAACTATGGCTACACCTTC. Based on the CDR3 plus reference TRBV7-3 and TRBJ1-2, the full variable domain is GAGVSQTPSNKVTEKGKYVELRCDPISGHTALYWYRQSLGQGPEFLIYFQGTGAADDSGLPNDRFFAVRPEGSVSTLKIQRTERGDSAVYLCASSGRPNYGYTFGSGTRLTVV.

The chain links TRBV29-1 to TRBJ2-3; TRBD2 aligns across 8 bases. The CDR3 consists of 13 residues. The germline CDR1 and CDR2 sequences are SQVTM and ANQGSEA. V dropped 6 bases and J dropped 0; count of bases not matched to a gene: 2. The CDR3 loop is CSVSGGSTDTQYF. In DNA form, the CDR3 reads TGCAGCGTCAGCGGGGGTAGCACAGATACGCAGTATTTT.